A selection of T cell receptor beta chains follows, all from one sample in a study of beta chain features in type 1 diabetes. Sequenced by immunoSEQ multiplex PCR; TCRdb stores in-frame clones only, minus some. The sample includes 250,000 or so clones, roughly 13% seen only once; the top ten take approximately 0.021%. Sequencing was performed on naive CD4+ T cells from blood. The receptors were sampled from a man younger than 40 with type 1 diabetes. The CDR3 runs from the conserved cysteine through the conserved F or W. D genes are given only for firm matches. Only part of the rows carry a size: once, few, many, or a class if the clone is expanded.

d_call j_call clone_size v_call cdr3_aa cdr3_nt
TRBD1 TRBJ1-5 few TRBV4-1 CASSQDHRGQPQHF TGCGCCAGCAGCCAAGATCACAGGGGTCAGCCCCAGCATTTT
. TRBJ2-1 few TRBV15 CATSRWESYNEQFF TGTGCCACCAGCAGGTGGGAGTCCTACAATGAGCAGTTCTTC
. TRBJ2-1 . TRBV7-2 CASSLARGVGLNEQFF TGTGCCAGCAGCTTAGCCCGGGGAGTGGGCCTTAATGAGCAGTTCTTC
. TRBJ1-5 few TRBV9 CASSVDSGQPQHF TGTGCCAGCAGCGTAGACTCGGGTCAGCCCCAGCATTTT
TRBD1 TRBJ2-1 . TRBV5-6 CASSLAGTGVHEQFF TGTGCCAGCAGCTTGGCCGGGACAGGGGTCCATGAGCAGTTCTTC
. TRBJ2-5 . TRBV5-1 CASSLYRATETQYF TGCGCCAGCAGCCTTTACAGGGCCACGGAGACCCAGTACTTC
TRBD2 TRBJ2-3 . TRBV11-2 CASSLARGGDTQYF TGTGCCAGCAGCTTAGCCCGGGGGGGAGATACGCAGTATTTT
. TRBJ1-5 few TRBV30 CAWGPQGGQPQHF TGTGCCTGGGGGCCCCAGGGAGGTCAGCCCCAGCATTTT
. TRBJ2-7 . TRBV12-5 CASGSRGFEQYF TGTGCTAGTGGTTCCAGGGGATTCGAGCAGTACTTC
. TRBJ2-5 . TRBV11-2 CASSRGKTQYF TGTGCCAGCAGCCGAGGGAAGACCCAGTACTTC
. TRBJ1-1 few TRBV25-1 CASSPDIGGTEAFF TGTGCCAGCAGCCCGGACATCGGAGGGACTGAAGCTTTCTTT
TRBD2 TRBJ2-5 . TRBV5-1 CASSPGTSGSGLKTQYF TGCGCCAGCAGCCCCGGGACTAGCGGGAGCGGGTTGAAGACCCAGTACTTC
TRBD1 TRBJ2-1 few TRBV10-3 CAMGQGLNNEQFF TGTGCCATGGGACAGGGCCTGAACAATGAGCAGTTCTTC